The 15 T cell receptor beta chains given below trace back to one sample, sequenced in a study of regulatory T cells in long-lasting Graves disease. Both iRepertoire HTBI primers and Arm-PCR of CDR3 regions were used to build the TCR beta libraries. TCRdb used MiXCR to reprocess the multiplex PCR reads, holding one entry per CDR3 protein. The sample shows some 440,000 distinct CDR3 sequences, about a fifth of them seen only once. Time point specified: persistent/refractory GD, antithyroid drugs over 5 years with positive TRAb. The authors made the TCR library using RNA they extracted from PBMCs. The sequences come from peripheral blood mononuclear cells (PBMCs), collected when the disease was refractory, from a patient treated with antithyroid drugs. Every receptor here comes from a female donor with Graves disease.

This clonotype was picked up a small number of times. J is TRBJ1-4 and V is TRBV19; D is ambiguous. The CDR3 runs to 14 residues. The V gene lost 3 bases and the J gene lost 5 bases, with 10 bases spanning the gap. The germline gives CDR1 LNHDA, CDR2 SQIVND (reference sequence). The CDR3 reads CASSMVEGNEKLFF. CDR3 bases: TGTGCCAGTAGTATGGTGGAAGGAAATGAAAAACTGTTTTTT.

This clonotype occurred many times. The chain uses TRBV6-1 and TRBJ2-5; unclear D gene. Germline V gene lookup returns CDR1 MNHNS and CDR2 SASEGT. Between the trimmed V and J ends, which lost 10 bases and 5 bases, there was a span of 17 bases. The CDR3 sequence is 13 residues long. The CDR3 coding sequence is TGTGCCATTTCACTTATAGCTGTCGAGACCCAGTACTTC. Its translation is CAISLIAVETQYF.

This clonotype was picked up many times. This CDR3 is CASSLGAGVIDEQYF. The CDR3 DNA reads TGTGCCAGCAGTTTAGGCGCGGGAGTTATTGACGAGCAGTACTTC. The V gene is TRBV12-3 or TRBV12-4, the J gene TRBJ2-7; 7 nucleotides align to TRBD2. V was clipped by 1 base and J by 5 bases; unmatched bases: 8. The CDR3 contains 15 residues.

The V call is TRBV27, the J call TRBJ1-5, with a weak D call TRBD1 (6 bases). Germline CDR1 and CDR2: MNHEY and SMNVEV (reference sequence). The CDR3 runs 17 residues. V dropped 1 base and J dropped 5 bases, with 18 bases sitting between them. The CDR3 region has the DNA TGTGCCAGCAGTTTATGGGCAGGCCCTGGGGGCCATCAGCCCCAGCATTTT. Amino acids: CASSLWAGPGGHQPQHF.

The J gene is TRBJ2-2, the V gene TRBV5-1; D is unresolved. Looked up from germline, CDR1 is SGHRS and CDR2 is YFSETQ. The CDR3 spans 12 residues. V gave up 9 bases and J gave up 6 bases, with 12 bases separating them. The CDR3 nucleotides read TGCGCCACCAGTGAAGGGCCCGGGGAGCTGTTTTTT. It is translated as CATSEGPGELFF. Filled out from reference TRBV5-1 and TRBJ2-2, the complete variable domain reads KAGVTQTPRYLIKTRGQQVTLSCSPISGHRSVSWYQQTPGQGLQFLFEYFSETQRNKGNFPGRFSGRQFSNSRSEMNVSTLELGDSALYLCATSEGPGELFFGEGSRLTVL.

The chain employs TRBV5-5 and TRBJ2-7; 12 positions match TRBD1. Germline V gene sequence: CDR1 SGHKS, CDR2 YYEKEE (reference sequence). The CDR3 is made up of 15 amino acids. With 4 bases clipped from V and 6 bases from J, the junction kept 8 bases outside the gene matches. CDR3 in amino acids: CASSLGTGGGSEQYF. DNA of the CDR3: TGTGCCAGCAGCCTGGGGACAGGGGGCGGCTCCGAGCAGTACTTC.

This clonotype appeared a few times. The junction departs from the called germline gene at one end, perhaps through a read error. The gene calls are TRBV28 and TRBJ2-1; weak D call: TRBD2 (6 bases). There are 14 residues in the CDR3. Germline CDR1 reads MDHEN; CDR2 reads SYDVKM. CDR3 sequence reads: CASGLEGSYNEQFF. The DNA for the CDR3 is TGTGCCAGCGGTTTGGAGGGATCCTACAATGAGCAGTTCTTC.

This chain links TRBV20-1 with TRBJ2-7; 7 nucleotides agree with TRBD1. This CDR3 is built from 14 residues. Germline lookup yields CDR1 DFQATT and CDR2 SNEGSKA (reference sequence). J lost 3 bases, V lost 0 bases, and 5 bases had no gene match. CDR3 bases: TGCAGTGCTAGAGATCCGGGACAGTTCTACGAGCAGTACTTC. Translating gives CSARDPGQFYEQYF.

V usage is TRBV27 and J usage is TRBJ1-1, with no clear D. V dropped 2 bases and J dropped 5 bases, with 15 bases sitting between them. CDR1 MNHEY and CDR2 SMNVEV come from the germline V gene (reference sequence). The CDR3 is made up of 15 amino acids. CDR3 DNA sequence: TGTGCCAGCAGTTTACCTTCCGGGATCGGGACTGAAGCTTTCTTT. This gives the protein CASSLPSGIGTEAFF.

The gene calls are TRBV29-1 and TRBJ1-1; no clear D gene. Trimming left V 3 bases short and J 5 bases short, with 13 bases between. Germline V gene lookup returns CDR1 SQVTM and CDR2 ANQGSEA. The CDR3 is 13 amino acids. The CDR3 here is CSVDREAGTEAFF. As DNA, the CDR3 is TGCAGCGTTGATCGGGAGGCGGGGACTGAAGCTTTCTTT.

This clonotype occurred once. The junction departs from the called germline gene at one end, perhaps through a read error. This chain links TRBV30 with TRBJ2-7; D gene unclear. This CDR3 is built from 16 residues. Per germline, CDR1 GTSNPN and CDR2 SVGIG (reference sequence). The CDR3 coding sequence is TGTGCCTGGAGTGTACGTCGGGCTCTCAGCTCCTACGAGCTGTACTTC. As protein: CAWSVRRALSSYELYF.

In this sample, this clonotype turned up many times. The chain couples TRBV7-2 to TRBJ2-1; weak D call: TRBD1 (6 bases). CDR1 SGHTA and CDR2 FQGNSA come from the germline V gene. The CDR3 totals 15 residues. Between the trimmed V and J ends, which lost 0 bases and 3 bases, there was a span of 9 bases. CDR3 coding DNA: TGTGCCAGCAGCTTAGCAGGGACAAGCTACAATGAGCAGTTCTTC. Residues: CASSLAGTSYNEQFF. Looking up the rest from reference TRBV7-2 and TRBJ2-1 gives the full variable domain: GAGVSQSPSNKVTEKGKDVELRCDPISGHTALYWYRQSLGQGLEFLIYFQGNSAPDKSGLPSDRFSAERTGGSVSTLTIQRTQQEDSAVYLCASSLAGTSYNEQFFGPGTRLTVL.

Details on this clonotype: This may arise from a read error, as a much more abundant clone is one base away. The V and J genes are TRBV12-3 or TRBV12-4 and TRBJ2-7; D remains unclear. With 1 base removed from V and 2 bases from J, the gap between germline ends came to 15 bases. The CDR3 covers 16 residues. CDR3 nucleotide sequence: TGTGCCAGCAGTTTAGAGTCCGGATCGGAGCCCTACGAGCAGTACTTC. It translates to CASSLESGSEPYEQYF.

This clonotype was detected only a few times. The chain recombines TRBV4-3 with TRBJ2-5, with TRBD2 as a possible D gene (6 bases). V lost 0 bases, J lost 5 bases, and 16 bases lay in between. CDR3 size: 16 residues. The germline CDR1 and CDR2 sequences are LGHNA and YSLEER. CDR3 in amino acids: CASSQDWYGSEETQYF. As DNA, the CDR3 is TGCGCCAGCAGCCAAGATTGGTACGGGAGTGAGGAGACCCAGTACTTC.

This clonotype appeared many times. This chain connects TRBV25-1 to TRBJ1-1; no firm D call. Trimming pared 6 bases from V and 1 base from J, leaving 6 bases between. This CDR3 has 12 residues. The V gene's germline CDR1 is MGHDK and CDR2 SYGVNS. The CDR3 DNA follows: TGTGCCAGCAGCTGGACGAACACTGAAGCTTTCTTT. Translating gives CASSWTNTEAFF.